The T cell receptor (beta chain) described here comes from a study of T cell repertoires in cytomegalovirus infection. Study-level background: Public TCR beta signatures provided an indication of both CMV infection and a matching HLA type.

TCRdb reprocessed the reads with MiXCR, giving one entry per CDR3 protein. The table has approximately 150,000 distinct CDR3 sequences, roughly 15% seen once. This clonotype was seen only a few times. Its antigen is currently unknown. Study observations and caveats: Carriers of CMV and the relevant HLA type were discriminated by public TCR beta frequency. Across the ex vivo response, the dominant clonotypes were HLA-C-restricted CMV-specific TCR beta clonotypes.

The CDR3 is 12 amino acids. Germline-derived CDR1 and CDR2 are MNHNY and SVGAGI (reference sequence). The V and J ends lost 5 bases and 6 bases respectively, with 11 bases between them. The chain has TRBV6-6 and TRBJ2-7, with unresolved D. The sequenced material came from CD8+ T cells from PBMCs. This TCR was sampled from a human donor in good health (CMV status not recorded). Some clones in this sample may be carry-over from other donors' samples. Here the CDR3 reads CASSALQGEQYF. CDR3 nucleotide sequence: TGTGCCAGCAGTGCATTACAAGGCGAGCAGTACTTC.